These 10 T cell receptor beta chains originate from one sample sequenced in a study of T cell repertoires in cytomegalovirus infection. TCRdb analysed the reads with MiXCR anew, one entry per CDR3 protein. The sample includes about 770,000 distinct CDR3 sequences, roughly 28% seen only once; the top ten take over 10%. These receptors have no identified antigens. Sequenced here: cultured CD8+ T cells from PBMCs, sampled from culture after CMV antigen stimulation. Receptor source: a human donor in good health (CMV status not recorded). Some clones in this sample may be carry-over from other donors' samples.

The chain links TRBV5-5 to TRBJ2-1; D gene unclear. V lost 4 bases and J 6 bases, leaving 17 bases between the germline ends. Per germline, CDR1 SGHKS and CDR2 YYEKEE (reference sequence). The CDR3 loop spans 15 amino acids. For the CDR3, the DNA is TGTGCCAGCAGCGGATCGGACGGTCCGGGCAATGAGCAGTTCTTC. It is translated as CASSGSDGPGNEQFF.

The rearrangement joins TRBV13 to TRBJ2-7; 9 bases are a match to TRBD1. The CDR3 is made up of 17 amino acids. The V gene's germline CDR1 is PRHDT and CDR2 FYEKMQ (reference sequence). V lost 3 bases to trimming and J lost 6 bases; unmatched junction nucleotides: 15. This chain's CDR3 is CASSLYLSGQGKGEQYV. The CDR3 coding sequence is TGTGCCAGCAGCTTGTATCTAAGTGGACAGGGGAAGGGCGAGCAGTACGTC.

The chain uses TRBV7-4 and TRBJ2-7, with D unresolved. The CDR3 extends over 13 amino acids. In germline, CDR1 is SGHVT, CDR2 SQSDAQ. V was clipped by 1 base and J by 5 bases, with 9 bases between them. In DNA, the CDR3 is TGTGCCAGCAGCTTAGAGTCGGGCAACGAGCAGTACTTC. Translated, it gives CASSLESGNEQYF.

The V and J genes are TRBV24-1 and TRBJ1-1; TRBD1 matches 11 bases. The length of the CDR3 is 17 residues. Germline V lookup: CDR1 KGHDR, CDR2 SFDVKD. V was clipped by 5 bases and J by 4 bases; unmatched bases: 11. DNA of the CDR3: TGTGCCACCAGTGGACCGGACAGGGGGCGGGGAGGCACTGAAGCTTTCTTT. Protein sequence: CATSGPDRGRGGTEAFF.

This clonotype was observed a handful of times. The V gene is TRBV7-2, the J gene TRBJ2-1, with 7 bases matching TRBD1. The CDR3 contains 14 residues. CDR1 and CDR2 from the germline V gene are SGHTA and FQGNSA. J was trimmed by 2 bases and V by 5 bases; bases with no gene match: 3. The CDR3 here is CASSQTGTYNEQFF. CDR3 nucleotides: TGTGCCAGCAGCCAGACAGGGACCTACAATGAGCAGTTCTTC. Full variable domain (missing parts from reference TRBV7-2 and TRBJ2-1): GAGVSQSPSNKVTEKGKDVELRCDPISGHTALYWYRQSLGQGLEFLIYFQGNSAPDKSGLPSDRFSAERTGGSVSTLTIQRTQQEDSAVYLCASSQTGTYNEQFFGPGTRLTVL.

This sequence joins TRBV27 and TRBJ2-3; the D is unclear. This CDR3 is built from 17 residues. V was clipped by 4 bases and J by 3 bases, with 20 bases between them. The germline V gene encodes CDR1 MNHEY and CDR2 SMNVEV (reference sequence). The CDR3 region has the DNA TGTGCCAGCAGTTACTCCGGACCCTCCTCCCCTACAGATACGCAGTATTTT. Translated: CASSYSGPSSPTDTQYF.

The chain recombines TRBV27 with TRBJ1-5; tentative D call: TRBD1 (6 bases). This CDR3 region has 14 residues. V lost 5 bases and J 10 bases, leaving 18 bases between the germline ends. In germline, CDR1 is MNHEY, CDR2 SMNVEV (reference sequence). The CDR3 nucleotides read TGTGCCAGCAGTGCCACAGGGAAAGCTAGTCCCCAGCATTTT. Residues: CASSATGKASPQHF.

This clonotype was detected only a few times. The chain joins TRBV7-6 to TRBJ1-5; 9 bases fit TRBD1. The junction had 8 bases not matched to a gene; V was cut back by 5 bases and J by 9 bases. The CDR3 consists of 14 residues. The germline gives CDR1 SGHVS, CDR2 FNYEAQ. The CDR3 coding sequence is TGTGCCAGCAGCCCGGAACAGGGGGCTTGGCCCCAGCATTTT. Its protein is CASSPEQGAWPQHF.

In its sample, this clonotype was seen many times. The rearrangement uses TRBV7-8 and TRBJ2-6; 7 bases agree with TRBD1. V was clipped by 3 bases and J by 0 bases; unmatched bases: 5. The CDR3 is made up of 17 amino acids. Germline V gene sequence: CDR1 SGHVS, CDR2 FQNEAQ. CDR3 sequence (DNA): TGTGCCAGCAGCTTCGACAGGGCGTCCTCTGGGGCCAACGTCCTGACTTTC. Encoded protein: CASSFDRASSGANVLTF.

This clonotype was seen a handful of times. CDR3: CASSYISNQPQHF. In nucleotides, the CDR3 is TGTGCCAGCAGTTATATTAGCAATCAGCCCCAGCATTTT. V gene TRBV6-1 combines with J gene TRBJ1-5, with D unclear. From germline, CDR1 is MNHNS and CDR2 SASEGT. The CDR3 has 13 residues. Trimming stripped 5 bases from V and 0 bases from J, with 5 bases between.